These 7 T cell receptor beta chains were all obtained from the same sample, sequenced in a study of graft-versus-host responses after intestinal transplantation. Using immunoSEQ multiplex PCR, the repertoire was profiled, and TCRdb retains in-frame clones only, with some absent. The repertoire holds some 11,000 clones, with about four fifths as singletons. Specimen: PBMCs, collected about 130 days after transplant. The receptors shown here come from a human patient who received an intestinal transplant, so some T cells may come from the graft donor.

This chain joins TRBV7-9 and TRBJ2-2; D is undetermined. This CDR3 has 12 amino acids. V was pared by 5 bases and J by 1 base, with 2 bases between. Germline V gene data show CDR1 as SEHNR and CDR2 as FQNEAQ (reference sequence). CDR3 nucleotide sequence: TGTGCCAGCAGCCTGAACACCGGGGAGCTGTTTTTT. Its protein product is CASSLNTGELFF.

A few counts support this clone. Given a far larger clone just one base away, this is likely a sequencing read error. Other DNA sequences in the sample encode the same CDR3. The chain combines TRBV19 with TRBJ1-2; D not resolved. Germline loops: CDR1 LNHDA, CDR2 SQIVND (reference sequence). There are 15 residues in the CDR3. V gave up 3 bases and J gave up 4 bases, with 15 bases separating them. The CDR3 loop reads CASSMTPSAPYGYTF. The CDR3 DNA reads as TGTGCCAGTAGTATGACTCCTTCGGCCCCCTATGGCTACACCTTC.

V usage is TRBV6-5 and J usage is TRBJ2-1; TRBD2 matches 10 bases. Trimming took 2 bases from V and 8 from J; bases not matched to a gene: 6. Looked up from germline, CDR1 is MNHEY and CDR2 is SVGAGI. This CDR3 is built from 15 residues. As DNA, the CDR3 is TGTGCCAGCAGTTACAGCGGGGGGGCAATGTATGAGCAGTTCTTC. This codes for CASSYSGGAMYEQFF.

The V gene is TRBV20-1, the J gene TRBJ2-7; D unresolved. The V gene's germline CDR1 is DFQATT and CDR2 SNEGSKA (reference sequence). The CDR3 totals 11 residues. The V gene lost 1 base and the J gene lost 2 bases, with 3 bases spanning the gap. The DNA for the CDR3 is TGCAGTGCTAGAGCAGCCTACGAGCAGTACTTC. This translates into CSARAAYEQYF.

The rearrangement links TRBV2 to TRBJ2-7; no firm D call. This CDR3 has 13 residues. Trimming took 5 bases from V and 2 from J, leaving 10 bases between them. Germline V gives CDR1 SNHLY, CDR2 FYNNEI. Here the CDR3 DNA reads TGTGCCAGCAGTTTGCAACTGGCCTACGAGCAGTACTTC. Protein product: CASSLQLAYEQYF.

The V gene is TRBV7-9, the J gene TRBJ2-3; no reliable D call. Per germline, CDR1 SEHNR and CDR2 FQNEAQ (reference sequence). This CDR3 has 13 amino acids. V lost 1 base to trimming and J lost 2 bases, with 4 bases between them. In DNA form, the CDR3 reads TGTGCCAGCAGCTTAGGCCCCACAGATACGCAGTATTTT. Amino acids: CASSLGPTDTQYF.

This chain joins TRBV9 and TRBJ2-1, with 15 bases lining up with TRBD2. Germline-derived CDR1 and CDR2 are SGDLS and YYNGEE. This CDR3 is 17 amino acids long. V gave up 3 bases and J gave up 7 bases; unmatched junction bases: 8. The CDR3 DNA reads TGTGCCAGCAGCGCCTCCGGGACTAGCGGGAGGTTGAATGAGCAGTTCTTC. Its protein product is CASSASGTSGRLNEQFF.